This T cell receptor beta chain was captured by sequencing in a study of OX40 agonist ivuxolimab in advanced cancers. The CDR3 covers 14 residues. V dropped 4 bases and J dropped 1 base, with 10 bases sitting between them. Germline V gene sequence: CDR1 MNHEY, CDR2 SVGAGI. The protocol was immunoSEQ multiplex PCR, while the TCRdb copy is restricted to in-frame clones and leaves out a portion. This sample yields 55,000 to 90,000 clones, of which about four fifths are seen a single time; 0.9% to 1.2% belongs to the top ten. The genes are TRBV6-5 and TRBJ1-1, with no clear D. The receptor's source is an adult with an advanced solid tumor such as melanoma, head and neck, liver or kidney cancer. The sample here was CD4+ or CD8+ T cells sorted from blood, taken in a trial of the OX40 agonist ivuxolimab. The CDR3 region has the DNA TGTGCCAGCAGTTCCCGGGCGGGGAACACTGAAGCTTTCTTT. Its translation: CASSSRAGNTEAFF.